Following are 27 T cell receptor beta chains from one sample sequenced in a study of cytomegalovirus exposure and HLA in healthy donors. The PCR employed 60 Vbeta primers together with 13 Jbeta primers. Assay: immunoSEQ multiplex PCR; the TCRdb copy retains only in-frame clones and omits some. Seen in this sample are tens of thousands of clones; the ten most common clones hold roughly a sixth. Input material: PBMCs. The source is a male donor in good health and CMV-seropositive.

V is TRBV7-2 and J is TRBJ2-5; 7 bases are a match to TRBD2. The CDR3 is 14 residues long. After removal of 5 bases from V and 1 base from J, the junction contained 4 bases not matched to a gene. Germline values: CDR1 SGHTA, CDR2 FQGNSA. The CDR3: CASSPGTTQETQYF. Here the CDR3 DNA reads TGTGCCAGCAGCCCCGGGACTACCCAAGAGACCCAGTACTTC. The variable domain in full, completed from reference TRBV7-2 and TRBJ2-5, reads GAGVSQSPSNKVTEKGKDVELRCDPISGHTALYWYRQSLGQGLEFLIYFQGNSAPDKSGLPSDRFSAERTGGSVSTLTIQRTQQEDSAVYLCASSPGTTQETQYFGPGTRLLVL.

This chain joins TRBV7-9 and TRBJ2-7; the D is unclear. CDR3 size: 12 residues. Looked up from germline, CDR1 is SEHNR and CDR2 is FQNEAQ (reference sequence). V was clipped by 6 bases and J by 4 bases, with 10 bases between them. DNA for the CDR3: TGTGCCAGCAGTTACGTACTGTACGAGCAGTACTTC. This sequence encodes CASSYVLYEQYF.

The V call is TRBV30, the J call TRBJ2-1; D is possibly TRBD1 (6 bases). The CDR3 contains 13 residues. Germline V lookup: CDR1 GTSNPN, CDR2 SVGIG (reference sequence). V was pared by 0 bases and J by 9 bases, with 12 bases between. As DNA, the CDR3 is TGTGCCTGGAGTGTGTTGGGGGCTGGTGAGCAGTTCTTC. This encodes CAWSVLGAGEQFF.

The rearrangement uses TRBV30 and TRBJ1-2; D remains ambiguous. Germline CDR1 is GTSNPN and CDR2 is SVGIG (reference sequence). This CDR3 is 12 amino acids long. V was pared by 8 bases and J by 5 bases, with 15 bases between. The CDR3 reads CAGPRNRYGYTF. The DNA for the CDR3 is TGTGCCGGTCCAAGAAACAGATATGGCTACACCTTC.

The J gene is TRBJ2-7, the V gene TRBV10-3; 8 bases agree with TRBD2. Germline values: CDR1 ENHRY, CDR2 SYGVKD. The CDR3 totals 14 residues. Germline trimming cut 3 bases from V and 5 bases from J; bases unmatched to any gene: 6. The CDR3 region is CAISDAGGVDEQYF. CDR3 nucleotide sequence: TGTGCCATCAGTGACGCGGGAGGCGTCGACGAGCAGTACTTC.

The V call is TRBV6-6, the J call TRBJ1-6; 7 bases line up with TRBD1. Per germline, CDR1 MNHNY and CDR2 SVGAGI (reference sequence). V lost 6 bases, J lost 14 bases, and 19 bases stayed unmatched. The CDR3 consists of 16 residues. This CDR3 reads CASSGTALGWFRALHF. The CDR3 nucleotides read TGTGCCAGCAGCGGGACAGCACTAGGGTGGTTCAGGGCCCTCCACTTT.

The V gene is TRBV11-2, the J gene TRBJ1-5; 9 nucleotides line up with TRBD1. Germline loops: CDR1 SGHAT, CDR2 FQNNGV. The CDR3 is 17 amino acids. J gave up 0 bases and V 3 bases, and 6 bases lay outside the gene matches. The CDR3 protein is CASSLGQGSYSNQPQHF. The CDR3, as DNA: TGTGCCAGCAGCTTGGGACAGGGCTCGTATAGCAATCAGCCCCAGCATTTT.

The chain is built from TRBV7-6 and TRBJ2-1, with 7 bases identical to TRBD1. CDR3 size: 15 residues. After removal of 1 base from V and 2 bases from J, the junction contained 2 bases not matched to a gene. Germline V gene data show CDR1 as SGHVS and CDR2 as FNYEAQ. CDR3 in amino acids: CASSLGQGAYNEQFF. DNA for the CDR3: TGTGCCAGCAGCTTAGGCCAGGGGGCCTACAATGAGCAGTTCTTC.

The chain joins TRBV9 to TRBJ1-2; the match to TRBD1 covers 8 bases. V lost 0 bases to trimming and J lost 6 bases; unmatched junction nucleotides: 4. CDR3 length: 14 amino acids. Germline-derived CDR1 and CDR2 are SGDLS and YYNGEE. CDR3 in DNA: TGTGCCAGCAGCGTAGGGGACAGGTACGATGGCTACACCTTC. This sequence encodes CASSVGDRYDGYTF.

In DNA, the CDR3 is TGCGCCAGCAGCTTGGCTACAGGGACCTACAATGAGCAGTTCTTC. It is translated as CASSLATGTYNEQFF. The rearrangement links TRBV5-1 to TRBJ2-1; TRBD1 might be the D (6 bases). The CDR3 sequence is 15 residues long. V was pared by 0 bases and J by 2 bases, with 9 bases between. CDR1 is SGHRS, CDR2 YFSETQ, per germline.

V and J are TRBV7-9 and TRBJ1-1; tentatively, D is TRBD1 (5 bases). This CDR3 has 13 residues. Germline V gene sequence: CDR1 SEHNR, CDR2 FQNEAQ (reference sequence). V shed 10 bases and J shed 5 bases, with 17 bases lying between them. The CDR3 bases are TGTGCCACCACGGGGGACTGGGTGACTGAAGCTTTCTTT. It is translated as CATTGDWVTEAFF.

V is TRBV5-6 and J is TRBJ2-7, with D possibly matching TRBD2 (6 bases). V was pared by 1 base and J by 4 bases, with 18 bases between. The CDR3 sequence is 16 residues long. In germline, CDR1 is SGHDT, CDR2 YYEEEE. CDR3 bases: TGTGCCAGCAGCTTGACCGGAGTGACTAGTTCGTACGAGCAGTACTTC. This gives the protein CASSLTGVTSSYEQYF.

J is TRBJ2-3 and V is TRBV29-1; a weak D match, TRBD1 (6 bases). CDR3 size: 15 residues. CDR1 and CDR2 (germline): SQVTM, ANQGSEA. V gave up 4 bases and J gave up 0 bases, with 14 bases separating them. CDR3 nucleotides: TGCAGCGTTGGCCAGGGGCCAACTAGCACAGATACGCAGTATTTT. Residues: CSVGQGPTSTDTQYF.

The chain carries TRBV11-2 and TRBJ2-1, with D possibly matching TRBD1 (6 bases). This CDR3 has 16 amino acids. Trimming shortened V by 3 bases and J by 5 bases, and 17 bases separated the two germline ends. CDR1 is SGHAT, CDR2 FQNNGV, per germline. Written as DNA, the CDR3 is TGTGCCAGCAGCTTGATAACAGGGTTACGCAACAATGAGCAGTTCTTC. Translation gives CASSLITGLRNNEQFF.

The CDR3 is CASSPRQNYGYTF. CDR3 nucleotides: TGTGCCAGCAGCCCCCGACAGAACTATGGCTACACCTTC. The J gene is TRBJ1-2, the V gene TRBV9, with a tentative D call TRBD1 (5 bases). Per germline, CDR1 SGDLS and CDR2 YYNGEE. Trimming took 4 bases from V and 2 from J, leaving 9 bases between them. CDR3 size: 13 residues.

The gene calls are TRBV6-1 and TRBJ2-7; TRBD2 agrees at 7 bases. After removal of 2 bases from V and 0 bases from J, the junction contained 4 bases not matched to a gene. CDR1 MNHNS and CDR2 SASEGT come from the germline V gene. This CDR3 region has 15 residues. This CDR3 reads CASSERGDPSYEQYF. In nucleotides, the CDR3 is TGTGCCAGCAGTGAACGGGGGGATCCCTCCTACGAGCAGTACTTC.

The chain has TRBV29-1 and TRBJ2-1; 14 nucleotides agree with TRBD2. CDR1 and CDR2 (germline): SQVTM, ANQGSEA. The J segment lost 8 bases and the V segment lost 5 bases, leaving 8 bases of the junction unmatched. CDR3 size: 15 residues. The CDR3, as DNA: TGCAGCGTTCGCGGGACTAGCGGGAGTATTGATGAGCAGTTCTTC. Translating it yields CSVRGTSGSIDEQFF.

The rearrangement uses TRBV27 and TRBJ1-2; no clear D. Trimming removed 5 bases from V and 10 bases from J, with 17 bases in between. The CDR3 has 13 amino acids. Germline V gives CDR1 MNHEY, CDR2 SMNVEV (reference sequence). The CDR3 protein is CASSPRPGTYYTF. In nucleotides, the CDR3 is TGTGCCAGCAGTCCAAGACCGGGAACTTACTACACCTTC.

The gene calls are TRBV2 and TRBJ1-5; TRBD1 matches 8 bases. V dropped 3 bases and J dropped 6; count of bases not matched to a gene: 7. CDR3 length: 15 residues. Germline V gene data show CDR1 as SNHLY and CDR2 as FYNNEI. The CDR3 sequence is CASSDGTGRGQPQHF. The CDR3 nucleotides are TGTGCCAGCAGTGATGGGACAGGTCGGGGTCAGCCCCAGCATTTT.

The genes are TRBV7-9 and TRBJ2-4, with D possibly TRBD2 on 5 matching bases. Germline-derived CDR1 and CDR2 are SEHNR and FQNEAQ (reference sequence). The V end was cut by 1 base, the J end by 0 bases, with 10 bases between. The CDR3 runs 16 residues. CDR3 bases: TGTGCCAGCAGCTTAGGCTCGGGGTTAGCCAAAAACATTCAGTACTTC. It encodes CASSLGSGLAKNIQYF. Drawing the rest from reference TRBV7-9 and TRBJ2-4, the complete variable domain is DTGVSQNPRHKITKRGQNVTFRCDPISEHNRLYWYRQTLGQGPEFLTYFQNEAQLEKSRLLSDRFSAERPKGSFSTLEIQRTEQGDSAMYLCASSLGSGLAKNIQYFGAGTRLSVL.

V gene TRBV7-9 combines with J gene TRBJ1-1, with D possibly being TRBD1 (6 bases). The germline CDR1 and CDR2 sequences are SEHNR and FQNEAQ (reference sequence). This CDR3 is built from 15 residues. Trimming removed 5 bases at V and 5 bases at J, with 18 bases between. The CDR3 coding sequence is TGTGCCAGCAGCCGTACGTCCGCAGGGGTAACTGAAGCTTTCTTT. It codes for CASSRTSAGVTEAFF.

The CDR3 loop is CASSLQGQGGYNEQFF. CDR3 sequence (DNA): TGCGCCAGCAGCTTACAAGGACAGGGGGGGTACAATGAGCAGTTCTTC. The rearrangement uses TRBV5-1 and TRBJ2-1; TRBD1 aligns across 10 bases. This CDR3 region has 16 residues. Trimming took 2 bases from V and 4 from J; bases not matched to a gene: 6. In germline, CDR1 is SGHRS, CDR2 YFSETQ. The full variable domain, in which reference TRBV5-1 and TRBJ2-1 provide the parts outside the CDR3, is KAGVTQTPRYLIKTRGQQVTLSCSPISGHRSVSWYQQTPGQGLQFLFEYFSETQRNKGNFPGRFSGRQFSNSRSEMNVSTLELGDSALYLCASSLQGQGGYNEQFFGPGTRLTVL.

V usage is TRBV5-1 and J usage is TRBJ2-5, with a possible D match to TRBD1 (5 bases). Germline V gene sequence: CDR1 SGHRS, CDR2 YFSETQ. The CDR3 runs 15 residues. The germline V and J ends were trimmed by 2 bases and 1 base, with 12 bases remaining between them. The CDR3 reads CASSLSQQAQETQYF. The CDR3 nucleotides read TGCGCCAGCAGCTTAAGTCAACAGGCCCAAGAGACCCAGTACTTC.

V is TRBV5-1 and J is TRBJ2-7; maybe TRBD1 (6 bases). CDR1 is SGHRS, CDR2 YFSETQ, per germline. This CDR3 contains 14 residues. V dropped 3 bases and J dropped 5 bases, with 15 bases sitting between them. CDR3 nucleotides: TGCGCCAGCAGCTCGACCGGGACAAGCAACGAGCAGTACTTC. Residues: CASSSTGTSNEQYF.

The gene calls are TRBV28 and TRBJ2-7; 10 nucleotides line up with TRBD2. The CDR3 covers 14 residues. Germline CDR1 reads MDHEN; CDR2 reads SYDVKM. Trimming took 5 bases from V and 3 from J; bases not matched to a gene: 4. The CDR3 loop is CASSLGLAVYEQYF. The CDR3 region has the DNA TGTGCCAGCAGTCTAGGACTAGCGGTCTACGAGCAGTACTTC.

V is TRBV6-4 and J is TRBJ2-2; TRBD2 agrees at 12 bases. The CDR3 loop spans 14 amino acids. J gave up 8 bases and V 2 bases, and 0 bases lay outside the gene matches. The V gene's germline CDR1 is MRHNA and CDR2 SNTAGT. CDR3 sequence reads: CASSDGLAGGELFF. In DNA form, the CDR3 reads TGTGCCAGCAGTGACGGACTAGCGGGAGGGGAGCTGTTTTTT.

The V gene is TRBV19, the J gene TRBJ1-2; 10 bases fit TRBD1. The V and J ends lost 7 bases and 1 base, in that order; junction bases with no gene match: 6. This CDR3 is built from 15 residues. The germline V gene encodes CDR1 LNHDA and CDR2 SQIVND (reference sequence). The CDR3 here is CASNSRDRGNYGYTF. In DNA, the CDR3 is TGTGCCAGTAATAGCCGGGACAGGGGTAACTATGGCTACACCTTC. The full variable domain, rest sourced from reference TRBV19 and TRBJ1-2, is DGGITQSPKYLFRKEGQNVTLSCEQNLNHDAMYWYRQDPGQGLRLIYYSQIVNDFQKGDIAEGYSVSREKKESFPLTVTSAQKNPTAFYLCASNSRDRGNYGYTFGSGTRLTVV.